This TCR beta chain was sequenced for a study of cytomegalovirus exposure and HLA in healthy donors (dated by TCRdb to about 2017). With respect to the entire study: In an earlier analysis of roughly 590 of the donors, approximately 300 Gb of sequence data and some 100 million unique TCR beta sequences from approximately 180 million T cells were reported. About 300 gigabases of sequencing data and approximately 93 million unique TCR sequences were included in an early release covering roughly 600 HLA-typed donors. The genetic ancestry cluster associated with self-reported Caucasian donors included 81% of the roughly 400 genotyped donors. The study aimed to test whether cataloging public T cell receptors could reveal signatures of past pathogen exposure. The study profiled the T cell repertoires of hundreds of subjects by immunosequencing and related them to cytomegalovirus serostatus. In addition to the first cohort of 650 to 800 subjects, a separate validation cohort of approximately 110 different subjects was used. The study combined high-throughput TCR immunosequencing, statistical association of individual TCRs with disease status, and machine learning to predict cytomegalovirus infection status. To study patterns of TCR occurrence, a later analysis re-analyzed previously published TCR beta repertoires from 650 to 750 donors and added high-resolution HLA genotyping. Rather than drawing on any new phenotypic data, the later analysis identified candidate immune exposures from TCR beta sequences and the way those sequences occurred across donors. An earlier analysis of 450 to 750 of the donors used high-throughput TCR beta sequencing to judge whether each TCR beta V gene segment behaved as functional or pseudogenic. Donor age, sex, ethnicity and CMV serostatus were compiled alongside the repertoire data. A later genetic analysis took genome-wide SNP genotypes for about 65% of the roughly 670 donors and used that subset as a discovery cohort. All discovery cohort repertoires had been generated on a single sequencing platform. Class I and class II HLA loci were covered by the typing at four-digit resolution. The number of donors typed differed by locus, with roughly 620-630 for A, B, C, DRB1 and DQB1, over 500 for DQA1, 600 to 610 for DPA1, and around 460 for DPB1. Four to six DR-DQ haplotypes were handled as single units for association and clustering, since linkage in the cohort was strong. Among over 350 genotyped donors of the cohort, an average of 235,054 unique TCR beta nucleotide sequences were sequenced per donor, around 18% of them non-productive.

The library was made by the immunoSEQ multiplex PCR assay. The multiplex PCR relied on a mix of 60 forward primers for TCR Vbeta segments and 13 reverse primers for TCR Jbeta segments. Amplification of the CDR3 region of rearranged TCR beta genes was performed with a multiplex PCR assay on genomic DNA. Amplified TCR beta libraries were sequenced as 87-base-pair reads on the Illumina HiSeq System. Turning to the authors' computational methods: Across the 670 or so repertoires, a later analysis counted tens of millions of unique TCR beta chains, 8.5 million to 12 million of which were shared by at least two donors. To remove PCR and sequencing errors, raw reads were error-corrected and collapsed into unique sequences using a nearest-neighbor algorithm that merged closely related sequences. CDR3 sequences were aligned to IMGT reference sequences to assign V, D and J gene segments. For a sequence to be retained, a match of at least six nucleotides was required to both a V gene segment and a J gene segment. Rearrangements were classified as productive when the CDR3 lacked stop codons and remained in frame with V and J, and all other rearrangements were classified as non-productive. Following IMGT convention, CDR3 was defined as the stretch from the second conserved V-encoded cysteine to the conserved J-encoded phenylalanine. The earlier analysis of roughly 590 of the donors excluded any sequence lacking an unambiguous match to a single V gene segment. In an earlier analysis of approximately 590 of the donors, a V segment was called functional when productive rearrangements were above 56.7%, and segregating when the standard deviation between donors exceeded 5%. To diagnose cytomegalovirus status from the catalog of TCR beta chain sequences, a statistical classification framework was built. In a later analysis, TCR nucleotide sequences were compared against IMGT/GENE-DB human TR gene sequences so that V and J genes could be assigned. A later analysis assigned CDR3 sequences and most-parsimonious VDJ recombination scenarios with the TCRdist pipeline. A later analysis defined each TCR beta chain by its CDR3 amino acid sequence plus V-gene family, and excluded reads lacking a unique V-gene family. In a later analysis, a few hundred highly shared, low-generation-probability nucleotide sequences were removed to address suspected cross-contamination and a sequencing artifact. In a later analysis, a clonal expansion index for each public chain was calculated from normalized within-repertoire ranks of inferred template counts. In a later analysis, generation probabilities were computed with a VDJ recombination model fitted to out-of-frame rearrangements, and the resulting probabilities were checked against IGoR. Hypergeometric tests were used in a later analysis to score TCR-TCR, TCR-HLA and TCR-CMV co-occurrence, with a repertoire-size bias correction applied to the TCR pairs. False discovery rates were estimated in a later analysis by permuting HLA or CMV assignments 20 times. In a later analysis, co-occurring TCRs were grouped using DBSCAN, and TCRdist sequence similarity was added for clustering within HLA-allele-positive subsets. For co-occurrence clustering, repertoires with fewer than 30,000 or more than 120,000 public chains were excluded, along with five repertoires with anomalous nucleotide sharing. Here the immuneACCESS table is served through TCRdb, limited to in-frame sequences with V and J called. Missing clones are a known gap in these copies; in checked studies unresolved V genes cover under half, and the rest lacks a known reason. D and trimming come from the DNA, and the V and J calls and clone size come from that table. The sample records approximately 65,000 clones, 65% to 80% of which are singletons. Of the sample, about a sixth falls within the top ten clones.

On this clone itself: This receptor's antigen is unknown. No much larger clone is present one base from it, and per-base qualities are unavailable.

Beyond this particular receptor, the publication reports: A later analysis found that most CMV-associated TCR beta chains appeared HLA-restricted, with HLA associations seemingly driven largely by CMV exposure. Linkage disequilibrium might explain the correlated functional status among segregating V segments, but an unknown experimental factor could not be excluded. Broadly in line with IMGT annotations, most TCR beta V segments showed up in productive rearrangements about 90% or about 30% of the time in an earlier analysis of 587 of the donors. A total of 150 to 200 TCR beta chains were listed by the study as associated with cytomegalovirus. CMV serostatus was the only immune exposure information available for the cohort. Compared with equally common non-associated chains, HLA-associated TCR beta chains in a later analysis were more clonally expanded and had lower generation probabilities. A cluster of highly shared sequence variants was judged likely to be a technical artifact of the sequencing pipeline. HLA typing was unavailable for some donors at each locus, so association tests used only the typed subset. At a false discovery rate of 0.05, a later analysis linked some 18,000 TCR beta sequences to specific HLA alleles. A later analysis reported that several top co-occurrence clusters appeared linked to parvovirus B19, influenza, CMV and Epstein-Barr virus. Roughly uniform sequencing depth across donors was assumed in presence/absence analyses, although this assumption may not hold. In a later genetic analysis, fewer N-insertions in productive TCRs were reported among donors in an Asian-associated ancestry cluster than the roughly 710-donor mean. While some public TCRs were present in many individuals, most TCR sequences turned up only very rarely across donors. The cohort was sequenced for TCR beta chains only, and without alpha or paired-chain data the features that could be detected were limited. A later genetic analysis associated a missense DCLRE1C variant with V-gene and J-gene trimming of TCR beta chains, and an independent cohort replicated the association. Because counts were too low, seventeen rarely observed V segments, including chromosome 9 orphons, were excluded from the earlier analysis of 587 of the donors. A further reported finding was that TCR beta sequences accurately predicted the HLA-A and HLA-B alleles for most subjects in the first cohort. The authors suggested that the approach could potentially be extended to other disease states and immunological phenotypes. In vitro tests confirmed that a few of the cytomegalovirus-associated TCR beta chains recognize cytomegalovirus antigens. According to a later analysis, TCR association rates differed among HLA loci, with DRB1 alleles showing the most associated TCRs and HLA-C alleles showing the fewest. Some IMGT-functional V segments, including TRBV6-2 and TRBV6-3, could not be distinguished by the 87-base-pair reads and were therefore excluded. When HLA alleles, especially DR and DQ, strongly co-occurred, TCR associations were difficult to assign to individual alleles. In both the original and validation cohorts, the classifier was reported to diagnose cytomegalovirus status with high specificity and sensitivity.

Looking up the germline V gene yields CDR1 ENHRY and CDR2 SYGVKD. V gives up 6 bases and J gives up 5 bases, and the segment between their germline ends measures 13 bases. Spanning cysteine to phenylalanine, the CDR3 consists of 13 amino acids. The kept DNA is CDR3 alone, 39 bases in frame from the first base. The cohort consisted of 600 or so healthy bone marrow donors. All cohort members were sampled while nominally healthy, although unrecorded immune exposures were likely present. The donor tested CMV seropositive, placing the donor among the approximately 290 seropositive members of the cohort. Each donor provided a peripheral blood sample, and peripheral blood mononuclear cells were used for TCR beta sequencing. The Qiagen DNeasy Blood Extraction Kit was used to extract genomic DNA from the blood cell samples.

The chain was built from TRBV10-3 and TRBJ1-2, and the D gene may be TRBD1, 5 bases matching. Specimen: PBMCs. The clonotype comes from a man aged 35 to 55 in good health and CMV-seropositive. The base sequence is TGTGCCATCAGGGACAACTCCTATTATGGCTACACCTTC. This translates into CAIRDNSYYGYTF.